These 5 T cell receptor beta chains came from one sample sequenced in a study of shared clonotypes between healthy human individuals. Clones were read by immunoSEQ multiplex PCR, and TCRdb kept only the in-frame ones, dropping some. The data contain about 820,000 clones, roughly 92% of them singletons. Naive CD8 isolation took CD45RO-negative cells positively selected for CCR7 and excluded terminally differentiated effector memory CD45RA+ cells. Sequencing input: naive CD8+ T cells sorted from blood. These receptors all stem from a man aged 25-40 years in good health.

This clone was recorded once. The rearrangement joins TRBV9 to TRBJ1-2; D is unclear. In germline, CDR1 is SGDLS, CDR2 YYNGEE. The CDR3 covers 13 residues. The ends were cut back, 0 bases at V and 6 bases at J, with 9 bases in the middle. The CDR3 DNA reads TGTGCCAGCAGCGTAGCAAATTGGGATGGCTACACCTTC. This gives the protein CASSVANWDGYTF. Full variable domain (outside the CDR3, taken from reference TRBV9 and TRBJ1-2): DSGVTQTPKHLITATGQRVTLRCSPRSGDLSVYWYQQSLDQGLQFLIQYYNGEERAKGNILERFSAQQFPDLHSELNLSSLELGDSALYFCASSVANWDGYTFGSGTRLTVV.

The J gene is TRBJ2-1, the V gene TRBV27; D not resolved. The ends were cut back, 8 bases at V and 4 bases at J, with 15 bases in the middle. Germline CDR1 and CDR2: MNHEY and SMNVEV (reference sequence). The CDR3 extends over 14 amino acids. Here the CDR3 DNA reads TGTGCCAGCCAACGAGCCCTGGAGTACAATGAGCAGTTCTTC. Translating gives CASQRALEYNEQFF.

This clone was counted once. The rearrangement uses TRBV11-2 and TRBJ2-5; D possibly corresponds to TRBD2 (6 bases). The CDR3 extends over 16 amino acids. V was shortened by 1 base and J by 4 bases, with 16 bases between the two germline ends. The germline V gene encodes CDR1 SGHAT and CDR2 FQNNGV. CDR3 sequence (DNA): TGTGCCAGCAGCTTAGGGGACTCAGGGCTAGGAGAGACCCAGTACTTC. This translates into CASSLGDSGLGETQYF.

This chain joins TRBV28 and TRBJ2-7; 9 positions agree with TRBD2. In germline, CDR1 is MDHEN, CDR2 SYDVKM. After removal of 3 bases from V and 5 bases from J, the junction contained 11 bases not matched to a gene. CDR3 length: 16 amino acids. CDR3 in amino acids: CASSFVAGEAPDEQYF. CDR3 sequence (DNA): TGTGCCAGCAGTTTTGTAGCGGGAGAAGCCCCCGACGAGCAGTACTTC.

The chain couples TRBV27 to TRBJ2-7; 7 positions match TRBD2. Germline-derived CDR1 and CDR2 are MNHEY and SMNVEV (reference sequence). The CDR3 extends over 18 amino acids. The V gene end was trimmed by 5 bases and the J gene end by 0 bases; junction bases not matched to a gene: 16. The CDR3 loop is CASSRFAREPLDSYEQYF. The CDR3 bases are TGTGCCAGCAGTCGATTTGCGCGGGAGCCCTTGGACTCCTACGAGCAGTACTTC.